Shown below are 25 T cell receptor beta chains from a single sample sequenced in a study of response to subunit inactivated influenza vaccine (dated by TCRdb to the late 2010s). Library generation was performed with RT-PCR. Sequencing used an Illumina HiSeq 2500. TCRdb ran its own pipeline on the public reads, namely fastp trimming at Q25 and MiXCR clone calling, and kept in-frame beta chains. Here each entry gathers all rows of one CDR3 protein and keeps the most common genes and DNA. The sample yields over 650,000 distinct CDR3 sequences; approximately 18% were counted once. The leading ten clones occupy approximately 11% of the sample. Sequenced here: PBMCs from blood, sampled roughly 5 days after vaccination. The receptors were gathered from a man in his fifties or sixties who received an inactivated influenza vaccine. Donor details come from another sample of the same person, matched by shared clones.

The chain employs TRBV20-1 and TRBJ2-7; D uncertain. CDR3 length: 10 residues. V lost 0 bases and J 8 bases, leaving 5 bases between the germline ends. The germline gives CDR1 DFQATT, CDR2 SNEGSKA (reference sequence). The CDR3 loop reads CSARDGQQYF. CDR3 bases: TGCAGTGCTAGAGATGGTCAGCAGTACTTC.

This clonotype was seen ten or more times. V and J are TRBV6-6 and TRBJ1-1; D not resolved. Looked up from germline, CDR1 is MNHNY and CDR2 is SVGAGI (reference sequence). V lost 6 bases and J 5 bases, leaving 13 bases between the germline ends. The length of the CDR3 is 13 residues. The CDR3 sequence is CASRSERPTEAFF. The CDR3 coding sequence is TGTGCCAGCAGATCCGAGAGGCCTACTGAAGCTTTCTTT.

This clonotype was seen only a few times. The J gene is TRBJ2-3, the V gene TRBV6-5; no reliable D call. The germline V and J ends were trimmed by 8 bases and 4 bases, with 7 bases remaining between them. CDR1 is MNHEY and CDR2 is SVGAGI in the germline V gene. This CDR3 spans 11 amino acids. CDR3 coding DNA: TGTGCCAGCGGGCGTTCAGATACGCAGTATTTT. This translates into CASGRSDTQYF.

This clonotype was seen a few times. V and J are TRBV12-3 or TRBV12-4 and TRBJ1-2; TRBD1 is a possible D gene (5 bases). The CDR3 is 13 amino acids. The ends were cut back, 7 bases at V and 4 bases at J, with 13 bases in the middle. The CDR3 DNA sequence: TGTGCCAGCACCCCGGGACGGATCTATGGCTACACCTTC. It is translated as CASTPGRIYGYTF.

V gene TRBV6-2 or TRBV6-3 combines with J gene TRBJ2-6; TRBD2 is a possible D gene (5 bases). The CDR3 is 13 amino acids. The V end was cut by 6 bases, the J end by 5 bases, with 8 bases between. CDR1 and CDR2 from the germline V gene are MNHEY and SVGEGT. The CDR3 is CASRLGWANVLTF. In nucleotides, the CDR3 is TGTGCCAGCAGACTAGGATGGGCCAACGTCCTGACTTTC.

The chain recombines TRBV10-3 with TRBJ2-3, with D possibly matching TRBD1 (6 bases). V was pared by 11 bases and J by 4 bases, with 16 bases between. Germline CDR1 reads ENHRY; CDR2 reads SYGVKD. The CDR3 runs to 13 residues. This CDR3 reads CAVGGIQADTQYF. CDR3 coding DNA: TGTGCCGTAGGGGGAATACAGGCAGATACGCAGTATTTT.

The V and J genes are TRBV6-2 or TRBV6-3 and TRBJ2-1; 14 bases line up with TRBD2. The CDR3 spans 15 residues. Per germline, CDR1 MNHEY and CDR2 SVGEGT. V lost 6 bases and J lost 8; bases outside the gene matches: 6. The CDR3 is CASRIGTSGSYEQFF. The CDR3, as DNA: TGTGCCAGCAGGATCGGGACTAGCGGGAGTTATGAGCAGTTCTTC.

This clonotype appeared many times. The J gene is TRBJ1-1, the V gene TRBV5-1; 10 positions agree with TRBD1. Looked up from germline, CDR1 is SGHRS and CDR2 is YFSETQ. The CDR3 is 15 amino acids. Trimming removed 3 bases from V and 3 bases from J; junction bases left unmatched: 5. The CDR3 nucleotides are TGCGCCAGCAGCTGGGGACAGGGGCTTTACACTGAAGCTTTCTTT. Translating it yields CASSWGQGLYTEAFF.

The CDR3 sequence is CASSLTGQVGGAFF. The CDR3 region has the DNA TGTGCCAGCAGCCTAACGGGACAGGTGGGGGGAGCTTTCTTT. The chain employs TRBV2 and TRBJ1-1; 8 nucleotides agree with TRBD1. This CDR3 contains 14 residues. Trimming at V came to 6 bases and at J to 10 bases, leaving 13 bases not matched to a gene. Germline CDR1 is SNHLY and CDR2 is FYNNEI.

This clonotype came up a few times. Here the CDR3 DNA reads TGCGCCAGCAGCTTGACATCCCCCAATGGGGAGACCCAGTACTTC. This sequence encodes CASSLTSPNGETQYF. J is TRBJ2-5 and V is TRBV5-1, with no clear D. Looked up from germline, CDR1 is SGHRS and CDR2 is YFSETQ. This CDR3 has 15 residues. V was clipped by 1 base and J by 5 bases, with 15 bases between them.

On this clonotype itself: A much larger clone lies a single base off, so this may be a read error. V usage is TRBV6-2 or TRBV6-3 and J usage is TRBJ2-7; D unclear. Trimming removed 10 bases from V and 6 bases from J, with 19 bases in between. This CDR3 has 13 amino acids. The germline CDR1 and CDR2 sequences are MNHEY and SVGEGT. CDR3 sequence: CAKSLGWTFEQYF. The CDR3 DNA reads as TGTGCCAAGAGTCTAGGGTGGACCTTCGAGCAGTACTTC.

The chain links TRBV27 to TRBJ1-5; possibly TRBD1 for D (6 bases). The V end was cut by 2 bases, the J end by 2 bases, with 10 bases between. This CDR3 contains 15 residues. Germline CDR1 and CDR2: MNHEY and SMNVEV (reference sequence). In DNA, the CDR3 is TGTGCCAGCAGTTTAATGGGGGGCCGCAATCAGCCCCAGCATTTT. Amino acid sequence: CASSLMGGRNQPQHF.

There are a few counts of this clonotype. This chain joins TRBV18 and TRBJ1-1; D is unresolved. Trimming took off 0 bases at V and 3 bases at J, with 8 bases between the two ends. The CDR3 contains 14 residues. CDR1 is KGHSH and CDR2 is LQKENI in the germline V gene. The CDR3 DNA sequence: TGTGCCAGCTCACCACCGTACCAGCACACTGAAGCTTTCTTT. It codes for CASSPPYQHTEAFF.

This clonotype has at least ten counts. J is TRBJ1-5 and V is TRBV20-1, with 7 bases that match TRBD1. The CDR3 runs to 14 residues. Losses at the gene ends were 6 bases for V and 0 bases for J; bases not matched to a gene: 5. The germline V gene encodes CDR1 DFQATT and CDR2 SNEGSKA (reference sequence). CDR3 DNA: TGCAGTGCCGGGACAGCCTATAGCAATCAGCCCCAGCATTTT. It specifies CSAGTAYSNQPQHF.

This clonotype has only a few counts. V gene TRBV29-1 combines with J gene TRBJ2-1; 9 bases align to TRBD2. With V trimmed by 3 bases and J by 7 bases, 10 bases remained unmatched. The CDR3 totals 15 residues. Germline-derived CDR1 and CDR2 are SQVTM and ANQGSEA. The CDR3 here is CSVDQIAGVSNEQFF. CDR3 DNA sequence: TGCAGCGTTGATCAGATAGCGGGGGTATCAAATGAGCAGTTCTTC.

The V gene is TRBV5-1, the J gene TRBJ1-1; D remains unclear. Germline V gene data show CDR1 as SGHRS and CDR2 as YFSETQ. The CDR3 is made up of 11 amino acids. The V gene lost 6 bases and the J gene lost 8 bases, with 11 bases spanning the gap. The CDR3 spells CASTLTGEAFF. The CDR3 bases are TGCGCCAGCACTCTAACGGGGGAAGCTTTCTTT. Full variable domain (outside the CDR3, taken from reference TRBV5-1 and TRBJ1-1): KAGVTQTPRYLIKTRGQQVTLSCSPISGHRSVSWYQQTPGQGLQFLFEYFSETQRNKGNFPGRFSGRQFSNSRSEMNVSTLELGDSALYLCASTLTGEAFFGQGTRLTVV.

The CDR3 DNA sequence: TGTGCCAGCAGCCAAGATCGCGGGAGTCGGGGGGAGCAGTACTTC. Translation gives CASSQDRGSRGEQYF. The chain recombines TRBV3-1 with TRBJ2-7; 7 bases align to TRBD2. Unmatched junction bases numbered 9, after V lost 0 bases and J lost 7 bases. Looked up from germline, CDR1 is LGHDT and CDR2 is YNNKEL (reference sequence). The CDR3 consists of 15 residues.

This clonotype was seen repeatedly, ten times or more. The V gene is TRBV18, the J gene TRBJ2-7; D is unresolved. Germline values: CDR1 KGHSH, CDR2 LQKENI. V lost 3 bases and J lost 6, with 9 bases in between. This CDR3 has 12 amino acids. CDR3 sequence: CASSPVLGEQYF. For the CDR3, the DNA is TGTGCCAGCTCACCCGTCCTAGGCGAGCAGTACTTC.

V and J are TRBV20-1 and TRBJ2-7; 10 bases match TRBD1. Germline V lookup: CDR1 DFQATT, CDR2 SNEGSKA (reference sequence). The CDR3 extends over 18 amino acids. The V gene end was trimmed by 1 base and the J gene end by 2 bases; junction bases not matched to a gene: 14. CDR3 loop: CSARGDRGLFSNPYEQYF. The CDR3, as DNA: TGCAGTGCTAGAGGCGACAGGGGGCTTTTCTCTAATCCCTACGAGCAGTACTTC.

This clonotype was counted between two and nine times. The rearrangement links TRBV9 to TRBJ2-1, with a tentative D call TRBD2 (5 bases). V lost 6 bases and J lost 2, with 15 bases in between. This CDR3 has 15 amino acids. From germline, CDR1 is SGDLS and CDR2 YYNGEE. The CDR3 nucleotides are TGTGCCAGCACCAAGCTTACTAGTACCTACAATGAGCAGTTCTTC. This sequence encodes CASTKLTSTYNEQFF.

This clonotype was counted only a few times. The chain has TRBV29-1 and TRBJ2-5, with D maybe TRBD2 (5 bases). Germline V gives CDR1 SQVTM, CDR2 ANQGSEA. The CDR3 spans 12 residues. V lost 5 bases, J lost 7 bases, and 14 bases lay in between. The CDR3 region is CSVRELRGTQYF. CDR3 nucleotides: TGCAGCGTTAGGGAGCTACGGGGGACCCAGTACTTC.

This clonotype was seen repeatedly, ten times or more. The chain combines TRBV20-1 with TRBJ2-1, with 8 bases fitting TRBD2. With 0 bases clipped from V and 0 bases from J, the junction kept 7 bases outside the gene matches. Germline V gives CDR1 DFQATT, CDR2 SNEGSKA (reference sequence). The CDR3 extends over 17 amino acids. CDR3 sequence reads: CSARDRQRGSSYNEQFF. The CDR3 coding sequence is TGCAGTGCTAGAGATCGACAGCGGGGGAGCTCCTACAATGAGCAGTTCTTC.

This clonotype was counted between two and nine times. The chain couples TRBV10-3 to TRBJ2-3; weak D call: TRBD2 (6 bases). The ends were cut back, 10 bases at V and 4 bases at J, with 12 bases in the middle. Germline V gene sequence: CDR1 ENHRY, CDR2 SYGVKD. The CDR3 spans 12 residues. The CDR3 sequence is CATGTPADTQYF. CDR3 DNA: TGTGCCACCGGGACTCCGGCAGATACGCAGTATTTT.

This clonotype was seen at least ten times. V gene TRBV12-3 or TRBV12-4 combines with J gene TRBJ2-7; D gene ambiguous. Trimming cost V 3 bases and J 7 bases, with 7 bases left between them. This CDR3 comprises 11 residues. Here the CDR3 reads CASSFGLEQYF. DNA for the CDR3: TGTGCCAGCAGTTTCGGTTTAGAGCAGTACTTC.

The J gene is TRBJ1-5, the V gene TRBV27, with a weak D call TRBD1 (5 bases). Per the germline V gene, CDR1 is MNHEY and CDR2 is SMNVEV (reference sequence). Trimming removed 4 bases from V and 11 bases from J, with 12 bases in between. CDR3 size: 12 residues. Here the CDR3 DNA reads TGTGCCAGCAGTTACCCGGGGGGAGCCCAGCATTTT. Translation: CASSYPGGAQHF.